This entry lists 15 T cell receptor beta chains sequenced from one sample in a study of Graves' ophthalmopathy and Graves' hyperthyroidism. RNA transcripts yielded amplified TCR beta CDR3 regions. Second-round multiplex PCR came after a first-round RT-PCR that employed HTBI primers. Via MiXCR, TCRdb re-called the multiplex PCR reads, giving one row per CDR3 protein. The sample records around 1.1 million distinct CDR3 sequences, roughly two fifths being singletons. Sample: peripheral blood or thyroid tissue (not recorded which). Receptors originate from an adult man with Graves' hyperthyroidism.

This clonotype came up a few times. This sequence joins TRBV12-3 or TRBV12-4 and TRBJ1-3; weak D call: TRBD1 (6 bases). Trimming shortened V by 6 bases and J by 2 bases, and 14 bases separated the two germline ends. There are 15 residues in the CDR3. The CDR3 loop reads CASRGPPGAGNTIYF. CDR3 nucleotides: TGTGCCAGCAGGGGACCCCCAGGGGCTGGAAACACCATATATTTT.

This clonotype was observed at least ten times. The chain has TRBV20-1 and TRBJ1-5; D possibly corresponds to TRBD1 (6 bases). Per germline, CDR1 DFQATT and CDR2 SNEGSKA (reference sequence). The CDR3 length is 14 residues. V was shortened by 1 base and J by 4 bases, with 11 bases between the two germline ends. The CDR3 protein is CSARAGQLNQPQHF. CDR3 DNA: TGCAGTGCTAGAGCAGGACAGTTGAATCAGCCCCAGCATTTT.

This clonotype was seen at least ten times. The rearrangement uses TRBV19 and TRBJ1-1, with a weak D call TRBD1 (5 bases). CDR3 size: 15 residues. With 5 bases removed from V and 5 bases from J, the gap between germline ends came to 18 bases. Germline V gives CDR1 LNHDA, CDR2 SQIVND (reference sequence). The CDR3: CASSPSRGRETEAFF. The CDR3 DNA sequence: TGTGCCAGTAGTCCGTCTCGGGGGAGGGAAACTGAAGCTTTCTTT.

The chain uses TRBV28 and TRBJ2-2, with D uncertain. V lost 1 base to trimming and J lost 2 bases, with 11 bases between them. Germline CDR1 reads MDHEN; CDR2 reads SYDVKM. The CDR3 is 16 amino acids. CDR3 in DNA: TGTGCCAGCAGTTTATCTTCCAAACCAAACACCGGGGAGCTGTTTTTT. Protein product: CASSLSSKPNTGELFF.

The chain combines TRBV3-1 with TRBJ1-2; D gene unclear. Trimming shortened V by 4 bases and J by 7 bases, and 16 bases separated the two germline ends. Germline CDR1 and CDR2: LGHDT and YNNKEL (reference sequence). The CDR3 consists of 14 residues. The CDR3 loop is CASSLAPTLPGYTF. DNA of the CDR3: TGTGCCAGCAGCCTTGCCCCGACGCTTCCTGGCTACACCTTC.

This clonotype occurred once. A clone one base away is much larger, so this may be a read error. The chain links TRBV20-1 to TRBJ2-7, with TRBD2 matching over 8 bases. Germline CDR1 is DFQATT and CDR2 is SNEGSKA (reference sequence). This CDR3 comprises 15 residues. V lost 5 bases and J lost 5; bases outside the gene matches: 14. The CDR3 reads CSALSFGGARNEQYF. Written as DNA, the CDR3 is TGCAGTGCTCTCTCCTTCGGGGGGGCGAGGAACGAGCAGTACTTC.

This clonotype was observed many times. This may be a read error, as it is one base from a much larger clone. This chain links TRBV10-3 with TRBJ1-2; D call uncertain. The CDR3 consists of 13 residues. V lost 0 bases to trimming and J lost 2 bases, with 4 bases between them. CDR1 is ENHRY, CDR2 SYGVKD, per germline. Here the CDR3 reads CAISESGNYGYTF. The CDR3 DNA is TGTGCCATCAGTGAGTCGGGGAACTATGGCTACACCTTC.

This clonotype was seen at least ten times. The genes are TRBV10-3 and TRBJ1-6, with 7 bases identical to TRBD1. The CDR3 totals 14 residues. Losses at the gene ends were 6 bases for V and 7 bases for J; bases not matched to a gene: 6. CDR1 is ENHRY, CDR2 SYGVKD, per germline. CDR3 protein: CAIRIGDRNSPLHF. The CDR3 DNA reads as TGTGCCATCAGGATAGGGGACAGAAATTCACCCCTCCACTTT.

The rearrangement joins TRBV6-2 or TRBV6-3 to TRBJ2-7; D ambiguous. The germline V gene has CDR1 MNHEY and CDR2 SVGEGT. The CDR3 contains 15 residues. V gave up 2 bases and J gave up 3 bases, with 14 bases separating them. CDR3 in amino acids: CASSYMGKGVYEQYF. The CDR3 nucleotides read TGTGCCAGCAGTTACATGGGGAAGGGCGTCTACGAGCAGTACTTC.

This clonotype was recorded at least ten times. The gene calls are TRBV7-8 and TRBJ1-2; the D gene is possibly TRBD1 (5 bases). This CDR3 contains 14 residues. The V end was cut by 5 bases, the J end by 4 bases, with 14 bases between. Germline V gives CDR1 SGHVS, CDR2 FQNEAQ. CDR3 sequence (DNA): TGTGCCAGCAGCCCCGTGCGAGGGGTCTATGGCTACACCTTC. This encodes CASSPVRGVYGYTF. The variable domain in full, completed from reference TRBV7-8 and TRBJ1-2, reads GAGVSQSPRYKVAKRGQDVALRCDPISGHVSLFWYQQALGQGPEFLTYFQNEAQLDKSGLPSDRFFAERPEGSVSTLKIQRTQQEDSAVYLCASSPVRGVYGYTFGSGTRLTVV.

The chain uses TRBV2 and TRBJ2-2; tentatively, D is TRBD2 (5 bases). CDR1 is SNHLY and CDR2 is FYNNEI in the germline V gene. This CDR3 is built from 15 residues. V shed 7 bases and J shed 5 bases, with 17 bases lying between them. The CDR3 sequence is CASTPRTGFTGELFF. The CDR3 nucleotides are TGTGCCAGCACTCCCCGGACGGGATTTACCGGGGAGCTGTTTTTT.

Many counts were recorded for this clonotype. V and J are TRBV10-1 and TRBJ1-4; D unclear. Trimming took 3 bases from V and 4 from J, leaving 9 bases between them. CDR1 and CDR2 from the germline V gene are WNHNN and SYGVQD (reference sequence). This CDR3 comprises 14 residues. CDR3 nucleotide sequence: TGCGCCAGCAGTGACAGTCGCAGTAATGAAAAACTGTTTTTT. It yields the protein CASSDSRSNEKLFF.

The DNA of the CDR3 is TGTGCCAGCAGAAGACTACCACTCGTGGGCGAGCAGTACTTC. Its protein is CASRRLPLVGEQYF. This rearrangement joins TRBV2 to TRBJ2-7; D possibly corresponds to TRBD2 (5 bases). The CDR3 is 14 residues long. Germline V gene lookup returns CDR1 SNHLY and CDR2 FYNNEI. Trimming left V 6 bases short and J 6 bases short, with 18 bases between.

This clonotype showed up many times. The chain employs TRBV19 and TRBJ2-2; D is perhaps TRBD1 (6 bases). CDR3 size: 17 residues. The germline V and J ends were trimmed by 5 bases and 8 bases, with 24 bases remaining between them. CDR1 and CDR2 (germline): LNHDA, SQIVND (reference sequence). The CDR3 DNA sequence: TGTGCCAGTAGTGAGGGGGTTGGGGGCCTCCGTGGTGGGGAGCTGTTTTTT. This sequence encodes CASSEGVGGLRGGELFF.

The chain has TRBV4-2 and TRBJ1-1; D may be TRBD1 (5 bases). Trimming shortened V by 8 bases and J by 0 bases, and 13 bases separated the two germline ends. This CDR3 is 14 amino acids long. Germline V gene lookup returns CDR1 LGHNA and CDR2 YNFKEQ. CDR3 nucleotide sequence: TGTGCCAGCGTCATGACAGTTATGAACACTGAAGCTTTCTTT. It yields the protein CASVMTVMNTEAFF.